This T cell receptor beta chain was recovered during a study of T cells after yellow fever vaccination. TCRdb re-derived calls from the 5' RACE reads in MiXCR, one entry per CDR3 protein. This table has tens of thousands of distinct CDR3 sequences, 4% to 5% appearing once. This clonotype was observed at least ten times. General study findings and limits: Overall, a small share of clonotypes was seen in both CD4 and CD8 compartments. Among sorted memory subsets on day 0, almost all vaccine-responding clonotypes fell below detection.

The CDR3 has 14 residues. Germline V gene sequence: CDR1 KGHSH, CDR2 LQKENI. V was clipped by 5 bases and J by 2 bases, with 12 bases between them. The rearrangement links TRBV18 to TRBJ2-5; possibly TRBD1 for D (6 bases). Source: PBMCs, either bulk or a sorted T-cell subset (CD4+, CD8+, memory, or dextramer-sorted; not recorded which), taken on the day of the yellow fever booster vaccination. This sequence was found in a man aged 18 to 29 who received the YFV17D yellow fever vaccine. The CDR3 sequence is CASSEQGAQETQYF. As DNA, the CDR3 is TGTGCCAGCTCAGAACAGGGTGCGCAAGAGACCCAGTACTTC.